One sample yielded the 24 T cell receptor beta chains listed below, sequenced in a study of blood T cell repertoires in COVID-19. Sequencing used immunoSEQ multiplex PCR; TCRdb keeps in-frame clones, though not all of them. This table holds 45,000 to 60,000 clones, about 85% found once. The specimen was peripheral blood. Receptor source: a human donor in a cohort sampled during active COVID-19.

The chain recombines TRBV18 with TRBJ1-5, with TRBD1 matching over 7 bases. CDR1 and CDR2 from the germline V gene are KGHSH and LQKENI. This CDR3 is 17 amino acids long. Germline trimming cut 3 bases from V and 1 base from J; bases unmatched to any gene: 9. The CDR3 region has the DNA TGTGCCAGCTCACCTCAGGCGGCAGGGGGGAGCAATCAGCCCCAGCATTTT. It translates to CASSPQAAGGSNQPQHF.

The genes are TRBV18 and TRBJ2-3; D might be TRBD2 (6 bases). The CDR3 covers 16 residues. The germline V gene has CDR1 KGHSH and CDR2 LQKENI. V was clipped by 2 bases and J by 3 bases, with 15 bases between them. In nucleotides, the CDR3 is TGTGCCAGCTCACCAAGTAGCGGCTGGGGGACAGATACGCAGTATTTT. This sequence encodes CASSPSSGWGTDTQYF. The full variable domain, rest sourced from reference TRBV18 and TRBJ2-3, is NAGVMQNPRHLVRRRGQEARLRCSPMKGHSHVYWYRQLPEEGLKFMVYLQKENIIDESGMPKERFSAEFPKEGPSILRIQQVVRGDSAAYFCASSPSSGWGTDTQYFGPGTRLTVL.

The chain combines TRBV7-8 with TRBJ1-5, with D possibly TRBD1 on 5 matching bases. V was cut by 5 bases and J by 8 bases, with 16 bases left in between. CDR3 length: 14 amino acids. Germline CDR1 reads SGHVS; CDR2 reads FQNEAQ. The CDR3 reads CASSRRKAGEPQHF. The CDR3 DNA is TGTGCCAGCAGCCGCCGTAAAGCGGGGGAGCCCCAGCATTTT.

V gene TRBV6-5 combines with J gene TRBJ1-2; the D gene is possibly TRBD1 (6 bases). CDR1 MNHEY and CDR2 SVGAGI come from the germline V gene. The CDR3 totals 13 residues. V lost 2 bases to trimming and J lost 8 bases, with 12 bases between them. CDR3 sequence: CASSYNRESGYTF. In DNA, the CDR3 is TGTGCCAGCAGTTACAACAGGGAAAGCGGCTACACCTTC.

This chain uses TRBV24-1 with TRBJ2-1; TRBD2 aligns across 11 bases. This CDR3 has 15 amino acids. Germline V gives CDR1 KGHDR, CDR2 SFDVKD. V was pared by 4 bases and J by 5 bases, with 3 bases of the junction left unmatched. CDR3: CATSETSGGNNEQFF. As DNA, the CDR3 is TGTGCCACCAGTGAAACTAGCGGGGGTAACAATGAGCAGTTCTTC.

This clone was seen more than once but under ten times. The chain uses TRBV5-1 and TRBJ1-5, with unresolved D. V was shortened by 0 bases and J by 0 bases, with 4 bases between the two germline ends. Germline loops: CDR1 SGHRS, CDR2 YFSETQ. The CDR3 has 14 amino acids. CDR3 sequence: CASSLDSSNQPQHF. CDR3 sequence (DNA): TGCGCCAGCAGCTTGGATAGTAGCAATCAGCCCCAGCATTTT.

The chain links TRBV27 to TRBJ2-5; 9 bases match TRBD1. There are 14 residues in the CDR3. Germline assignment: CDR1 MNHEY and CDR2 SMNVEV (reference sequence). V was pared by 6 bases and J by 1 base, with 3 bases of the junction left unmatched. The CDR3 DNA is TGTGCCAGCAGGACGGACAGGGGCCAAGAGACCCAGTACTTC. Residues: CASRTDRGQETQYF.

The gene calls are TRBV20-1 and TRBJ1-2; TRBD1 matches at 8 bases. Unmatched junction bases numbered 7, after V lost 3 bases and J lost 13 bases. Germline lookup yields CDR1 DFQATT and CDR2 SNEGSKA (reference sequence). There are 11 residues in the CDR3. CDR3 bases: TGCAGTGCTAGCCCACAGGGGGTGGGCACCTTC. Translation gives CSASPQGVGTF.

V is TRBV20-1 and J is TRBJ2-5; 7 bases fit TRBD1. Germline values: CDR1 DFQATT, CDR2 SNEGSKA (reference sequence). The CDR3 extends over 12 amino acids. The V segment lost 3 bases and the J segment 5 bases; nucleotides outside the gene matches: 3. As DNA, the CDR3 is TGCAGTGCTAGTGGGACAGTCGAGACCCAGTACTTC. This translates into CSASGTVETQYF.

V is TRBV7-9 and J is TRBJ1-2, with TRBD1 as a possible D gene (6 bases). Germline V lookup: CDR1 SEHNR, CDR2 FQNEAQ (reference sequence). The V end was cut by 5 bases, the J end by 3 bases, with 7 bases between. The CDR3 runs to 12 residues. The CDR3 here is CASSNRDYGYTF. Here the CDR3 DNA reads TGTGCCAGCAGCAACAGGGACTATGGCTACACCTTC.

This clone has only one observation. The V gene is TRBV5-1, the J gene TRBJ2-6; 8 positions agree with TRBD1. V was pared by 0 bases and J by 4 bases, with 9 bases of the junction left unmatched. Germline-derived CDR1 and CDR2 are SGHRS and YFSETQ. The CDR3 contains 18 residues. CDR3 DNA: TGCGCCAGCAGCTTGGTGTCAGGGGGCTCAGGAGGGGCCAACGTCCTGACTTTC. It specifies CASSLVSGGSGGANVLTF.

This chain links TRBV7-2 with TRBJ2-5; TRBD1 matches at 11 bases. J lost 6 bases, V lost 5 bases, and 5 bases had no gene match. CDR1 is SGHTA and CDR2 is FQGNSA in the germline V gene. The CDR3 is made up of 14 amino acids. In nucleotides, the CDR3 is TGTGCCAGCAGCACGGGACAGGGGGACAAGACCCAGTACTTC. This codes for CASSTGQGDKTQYF.

V gene TRBV10-3 combines with J gene TRBJ2-7; D unclear. The CDR3 sequence is 13 residues long. Deletions cut 7 bases from V and 1 base from J, with 11 bases between. Germline V gene data show CDR1 as ENHRY and CDR2 as SYGVKD. The CDR3 DNA sequence: TGTGCCATCAAAGACTCCTTTTCCTACGAGCAGTACTTC. This gives the protein CAIKDSFSYEQYF.

The J gene is TRBJ1-5, the V gene TRBV19, with TRBD1 matching over 7 bases. Germline CDR1 reads LNHDA; CDR2 reads SQIVND (reference sequence). The CDR3 extends over 15 amino acids. J lost 3 bases, V lost 3 bases, and 5 bases had no gene match. The DNA for the CDR3 is TGTGCCAGTAGTATTAGGGGACAGTTCAATCAGCCCCAGCATTTT. Protein product: CASSIRGQFNQPQHF.

The chain employs TRBV2 and TRBJ2-3, with 9 bases identical to TRBD1. This CDR3 is 13 amino acids long. The V segment lost 8 bases and the J segment 4 bases; nucleotides outside the gene matches: 4. Germline V gene lookup returns CDR1 SNHLY and CDR2 FYNNEI. The CDR3 loop is CASRDREADTQYF. In DNA, the CDR3 is TGTGCCAGCCGGGACAGGGAGGCAGATACGCAGTATTTT. Filled out from reference TRBV2 and TRBJ2-3, the complete variable domain reads EPEVTQTPSHQVTQMGQEVILRCVPISNHLYFYWYRQILGQKVEFLVSFYNNEISEKSEIFDDQFSVERPDGSNFTLKIRSTKLEDSAMYFCASRDREADTQYFGPGTRLTVL.

To note about this clone: The sample holds other DNA sequences that translate to the same CDR3. The CDR3 spells CASSLGASGSTDTQYF. The CDR3 nucleotides read TGCGCCAGCAGCTTGGGGGCTAGCGGTTCCACAGATACGCAGTATTTT. This chain links TRBV5-1 with TRBJ2-3, with TRBD2 matching over 7 bases. There are 16 residues in the CDR3. Germline assignment: CDR1 SGHRS and CDR2 YFSETQ. With V trimmed by 0 bases and J by 2 bases, 6 bases remained unmatched.

The chain is built from TRBV6-6 and TRBJ1-5; 9 bases map to TRBD1. V dropped 6 bases and J dropped 1; count of bases not matched to a gene: 7. This CDR3 has 16 residues. CDR1 and CDR2 (germline): MNHNY, SVGAGI (reference sequence). The CDR3 DNA reads TGTGCCAGCAGCCACAGGGGGCGCGGGAGCAATCAGCCCCAGCATTTT. It is translated as CASSHRGRGSNQPQHF.

The chain employs TRBV6-5 and TRBJ2-2; 7 positions agree with TRBD1. CDR1 and CDR2 (germline): MNHEY, SVGAGI. Losses at the gene ends were 5 bases for V and 3 bases for J; bases not matched to a gene: 6. This CDR3 spans 15 amino acids. CDR3 protein: CASSRVDRHTGELFF. DNA of the CDR3: TGTGCCAGCAGTAGAGTGGACAGGCACACCGGGGAGCTGTTTTTT.

The chain carries TRBV4-1 and TRBJ1-2; TRBD1 might be the D (5 bases). The germline CDR1 and CDR2 sequences are MGHRA and YSYEKL. The CDR3 is 13 residues long. Trimming left V 4 bases short and J 6 bases short, with 12 bases between. The CDR3 reads CASSPQLGDGYTF. CDR3 nucleotide sequence: TGCGCCAGCAGCCCCCAGCTAGGGGATGGCTACACCTTC.

The chain joins TRBV11-2 to TRBJ2-1, with D perhaps TRBD2 (6 bases). V gave up 7 bases and J gave up 0 bases, with 10 bases separating them. Germline lookup yields CDR1 SGHAT and CDR2 FQNNGV. This CDR3 is 14 amino acids long. For the CDR3, the DNA is TGTGCCAGCACGACCGGGAGCTCCTACAATGAGCAGTTCTTC. Translated: CASTTGSSYNEQFF.

The chain uses TRBV21-1 and TRBJ2-7; TRBD2 is the table's D call, not checked against the DNA. TRBV21-1 is annotated as a pseudogene. This CDR3 comprises 14 residues. The CDR3 sequence: CATPGRAPPYEQYF. Here the CDR3 DNA reads TGTGCCACCCCGGGAAGGGCGCCGCCCTACGAGCAGTACTTC.

This chain uses TRBV6-5 with TRBJ2-7; TRBD1 matches 9 bases. V was clipped by 5 bases and J by 5 bases; unmatched bases: 7. The CDR3 totals 14 residues. Per the germline V gene, CDR1 is MNHEY and CDR2 is SVGAGI. CDR3 protein: CASSRDRVSNEQYF. The CDR3 DNA sequence: TGTGCCAGCAGTCGGGACAGGGTGTCGAACGAGCAGTACTTC.

The chain carries TRBV28 and TRBJ1-1; unclear D gene. V was trimmed by 6 bases and J by 6 bases, leaving 11 bases between them. Germline values: CDR1 MDHEN, CDR2 SYDVKM. The CDR3 contains 12 residues. The CDR3 protein is CASRVALAEAFF. DNA of the CDR3: TGTGCCAGCAGGGTCGCACTTGCTGAAGCTTTCTTT.

The V gene is TRBV10-1, the J gene TRBJ2-1, with TRBD2 matching 12 bases. The CDR3 consists of 16 residues. Trimming removed 8 bases from V and 6 bases from J; junction bases left unmatched: 11. Germline loops: CDR1 WNHNN, CDR2 SYGVQD (reference sequence). CDR3 sequence (DNA): TGCGCCAGCTCCTACTCGACTAGCGGGAGTGGCAATGAGCAGTTCTTC. As protein: CASSYSTSGSGNEQFF.